This T cell receptor beta chain was documented in a study of T cells expressing NK-cell markers. Overall study findings and caveats: Whether expanded NKG2C+ T cell clones were HCMV-specific remained unclear. These same clonotypes (in four donors) also led the CD3+CD56-NKG2C+ fraction.

Per the germline V gene, CDR1 is ENHRY and CDR2 is SYGVKD. The CDR3 length is 13 residues. TCRdb reprocessed the 5' RACE reads and stores each CDR3 protein as one record, lacking DNA. The table for this sample gives 550,000 to 600,000 distinct CDR3 sequences. Details on this clonotype: What it recognizes is unknown.

This sequence originates from a man in his late teens or twenties in good health. Sequenced input: blood T cells: a sorted CD56 or NKG2C T cell subset, CD4+ or CD8+ T cells, or bulk PBMC T cells (not recorded which). The rearrangement joins TRBV10-3 to TRBJ2-5; the TCRdb call, TRBD1, lacks DNA for checking. CDR3 in amino acids: CAISDGGIETQYF.